This TCR beta chain came from a study of blood T cell repertoires in COVID-19. Study-wide context: Acute-phase and convalescent COVID-19 samples originated in the United States, Italy and Spain. Sources were T cells, B-cell-depleted T cells, or PBMCs; the material itself was cDNA or gDNA.

The germline CDR1 and CDR2 sequences are MDHEN and SYDVKM. J gave up 0 bases and V 6 bases, and 3 bases lay outside the gene matches. The CDR3 runs to 14 residues. This clone showed up just once. Methods used by the authors: Estimated nucleated cell counts came from reference gene primer amplification. The method was immunoSEQ multiplex PCR; TCRdb's version includes in-frame clones alone and lacks a portion of them. Clone size and V and J calls were adopted from that table, with D and trimming inferred from the DNA. The sample includes 70,000 or so clones, approximately 90% of them seen just once. The receptor was isolated from a woman between 18 and 29 years old with acute or convalescent COVID-19. V gene TRBV28 combines with J gene TRBJ1-2; 8 bases align to TRBD1. The sequencing sample was made of peripheral blood. The CDR3 nucleotides are TGTGCCAGCAGAGGGACAGGAGCTAACTATGGCTACACCTTC. This codes for CASRGTGANYGYTF.